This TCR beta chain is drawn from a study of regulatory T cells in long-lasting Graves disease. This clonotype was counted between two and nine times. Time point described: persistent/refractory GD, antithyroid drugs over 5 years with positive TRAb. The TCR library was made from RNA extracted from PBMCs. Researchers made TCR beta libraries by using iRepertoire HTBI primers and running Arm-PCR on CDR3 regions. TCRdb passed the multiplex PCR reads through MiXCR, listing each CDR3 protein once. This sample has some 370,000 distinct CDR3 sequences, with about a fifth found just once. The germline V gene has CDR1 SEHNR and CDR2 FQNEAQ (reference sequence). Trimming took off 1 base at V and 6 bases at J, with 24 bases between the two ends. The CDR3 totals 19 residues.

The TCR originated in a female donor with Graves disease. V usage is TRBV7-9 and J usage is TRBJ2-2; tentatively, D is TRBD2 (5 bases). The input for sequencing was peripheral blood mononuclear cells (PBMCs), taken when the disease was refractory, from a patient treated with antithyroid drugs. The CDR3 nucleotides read TGTGCCAGCAGCTTAGAGGGAGCCCGTGGGCCAGTCGTCCCCGGGGAGCTGTTTTTT. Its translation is CASSLEGARGPVVPGELFF. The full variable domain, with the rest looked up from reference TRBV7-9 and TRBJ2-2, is DTGVSQNPRHKITKRGQNVTFRCDPISEHNRLYWYRQTLGQGPEFLTYFQNEAQLEKSRLLSDRFSAERPKGSFSTLEIQRTEQGDSAMYLCASSLEGARGPVVPGELFFGEGSRLTVL.